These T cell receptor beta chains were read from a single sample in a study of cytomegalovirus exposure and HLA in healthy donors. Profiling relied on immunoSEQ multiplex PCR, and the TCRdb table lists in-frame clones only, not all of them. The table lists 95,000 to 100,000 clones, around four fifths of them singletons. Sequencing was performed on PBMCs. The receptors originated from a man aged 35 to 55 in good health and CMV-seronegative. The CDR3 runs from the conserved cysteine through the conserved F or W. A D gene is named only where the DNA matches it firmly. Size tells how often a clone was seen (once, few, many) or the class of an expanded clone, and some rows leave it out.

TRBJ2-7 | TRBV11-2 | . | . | TGTGCCAGCAGTTCTACCCGAGAATCGACCTACGAGCAGTACTTC | CASSSTRESTYEQYF
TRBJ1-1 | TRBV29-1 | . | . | TGCAGCGTTGTCATCGTGTTAGAGACTGAAGCTTTCTTT | CSVVIVLETEAFF
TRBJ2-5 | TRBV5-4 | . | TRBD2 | TGTGCCAGCAGCCCAACGACTAGCGGGGCACAGACCCAGTACTTC | CASSPTTSGAQTQYF
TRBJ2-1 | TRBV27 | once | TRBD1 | TGTACCAGCAGTTTCTCGATAGGGACAGGGGCGAAAACCAGCTACAATGAGCAGTTCTTC | CTSSFSIGTGAKTSYNEQFF
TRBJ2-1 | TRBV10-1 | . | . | TGCGCCAGCAGTTATCGTCAGAATGCCTCCTACAATGAGCAGTTCTTC | CASSYRQNASYNEQFF
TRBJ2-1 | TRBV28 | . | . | TGTGCCAGCAGTTTGTCCGCGGAGTACAATGAGCAGTTCTTC | CASSLSAEYNEQFF
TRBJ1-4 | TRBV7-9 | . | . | TGTTCCAGCAGCTTAATGGGCAGTCGAGAAAAACTGTTTTTT | CSSSLMGSREKLFF
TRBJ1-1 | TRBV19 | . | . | TGTGCCAGTTCTCCGGACAGATACACTGAAGCTTTCTTT | CASSPDRYTEAFF
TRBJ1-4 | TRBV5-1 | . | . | TGCGCCAGCAGCTTGGCCGCGGGGACGTGGGAAAAACTGTTTTTT | CASSLAAGTWEKLFF
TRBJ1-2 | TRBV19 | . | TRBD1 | TGTGCCAGTACCTACCAGGGGGCTTTCTATGGCTACACCTTC | CASTYQGAFYGYTF
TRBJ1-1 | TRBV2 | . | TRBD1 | TGTGCCAGCAAGGACAGGGGGCGGTGGGCTGAAGCTTTCTTT | CASKDRGRWAEAFF
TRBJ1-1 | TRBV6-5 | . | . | TGTGCCAGCTTTAGGGGGGGCTCCTCAGAAGCTTTCTTT | CASFRGGSSEAFF
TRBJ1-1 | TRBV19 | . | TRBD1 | TGTGCCAGTAGTAAGGGGCCCGGGACAGGGAACACTGAAGCTTTCTTT | CASSKGPGTGNTEAFF
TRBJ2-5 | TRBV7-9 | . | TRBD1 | TGTGCCAGCAGCATGGGACAGCCCCAAGAGACCCAGTACTTC | CASSMGQPQETQYF
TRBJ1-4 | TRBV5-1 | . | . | TGCGCCAGCAGCTGGGCCGACGGGGATGCAACTAATGAAAAACTGTTTTTT | CASSWADGDATNEKLFF
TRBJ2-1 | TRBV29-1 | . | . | TGCAGCGTTGAAGATGGTAAGCGAAATGAGCAGTTCTTC | CSVEDGKRNEQFF
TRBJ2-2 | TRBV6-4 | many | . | TGTGCCAGCAGTCCGAGACAGGAAAACACCGGGGAGCTGTTTTTT | CASSPRQENTGELFF
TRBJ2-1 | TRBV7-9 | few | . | TGTGCCAGCAGCCCCTCGCGGTTGGGAGATGAGCAGTTCTTC | CASSPSRLGDEQFF
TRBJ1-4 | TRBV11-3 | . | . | TGTGCCAGCAGTGAAGGGGGGGCGAAGGCTAATGAAAAACTGTTTTTT | CASSEGGAKANEKLFF
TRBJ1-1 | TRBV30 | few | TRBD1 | TGTGCCTGGAGTGTCCTGGACAGGGGCACTGAAGCTTTCTTT | CAWSVLDRGTEAFF
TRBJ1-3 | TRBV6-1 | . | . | TGTGCCAGCGAGGGCAGGGGAGGGTCTGGAAACACCATATATTTT | CASEGRGGSGNTIYF